Below, one TCR beta chain is given with its context. Its antigen is as yet unknown. The sample originates from a study of cytomegalovirus exposure and HLA in healthy donors. Regarding the study as a whole: The study reported that TCR beta sequences accurately predicted HLA-A and HLA-B alleles in most subjects. A previous analysis found most TCR beta V segments productive roughly 90% or roughly 30% of the time. When presence/absence was analysed, sequencing depth was taken to be roughly uniform across donors.

The PCR employed 60 Vbeta primers together with 13 Jbeta primers. This table comes from immunoSEQ multiplex PCR, and its TCRdb copy is limited to in-frame clones, with some not included. Recorded here are 140,000 to 150,000 clones; the top ten clones represent about 1.6%. This CDR3 region has 16 residues. Germline CDR1 reads SGHRS; CDR2 reads YFSETQ. V was pared by 6 bases and J by 2 bases, with 18 bases between. The clonotype was recovered from a woman in her fifties or sixties in good health and CMV-seronegative. V and J are TRBV5-1 and TRBJ2-1; D gene unclear. The specimen was PBMCs. This CDR3 reads CASTLAVGFTYNEQFF. Written as DNA, the CDR3 is TGCGCCAGCACCCTTGCGGTCGGTTTTACCTACAATGAGCAGTTCTTC.